Sequencing of this TCR beta chain was carried out in a study of OX40 agonist ivuxolimab in advanced cancers. Study background: One patient with hepatocellular carcinoma and two with cutaneous melanoma, three in all, had partial responses.

The CDR3 runs to 15 residues. In germline, CDR1 is SNHLY, CDR2 FYNNEI. J was trimmed by 5 bases and V by 7 bases; bases with no gene match: 8. Concerning this clone: The antigen remains unidentified.

Clones were read by immunoSEQ multiplex PCR, and TCRdb kept only the in-frame ones, dropping some. The sample records tens of thousands of clones, around 90% being singletons. Study-wide results and limits: Antigen specificity was not determined for the expanded peripheral T cells.

The clonotype was recovered from an adult with an advanced solid tumor such as melanoma, head and neck, liver or kidney cancer. The rearrangement joins TRBV2 to TRBJ1-6, with 7 nucleotides matching TRBD1. The sequencing here drew on CD4+ or CD8+ T cells sorted from blood, taken in a trial of the OX40 agonist ivuxolimab. The CDR3 spells CASTKRGQNNSPLHF. The CDR3 DNA sequence: TGTGCCAGCACCAAAAGGGGACAGAATAATTCACCCCTCCACTTT.